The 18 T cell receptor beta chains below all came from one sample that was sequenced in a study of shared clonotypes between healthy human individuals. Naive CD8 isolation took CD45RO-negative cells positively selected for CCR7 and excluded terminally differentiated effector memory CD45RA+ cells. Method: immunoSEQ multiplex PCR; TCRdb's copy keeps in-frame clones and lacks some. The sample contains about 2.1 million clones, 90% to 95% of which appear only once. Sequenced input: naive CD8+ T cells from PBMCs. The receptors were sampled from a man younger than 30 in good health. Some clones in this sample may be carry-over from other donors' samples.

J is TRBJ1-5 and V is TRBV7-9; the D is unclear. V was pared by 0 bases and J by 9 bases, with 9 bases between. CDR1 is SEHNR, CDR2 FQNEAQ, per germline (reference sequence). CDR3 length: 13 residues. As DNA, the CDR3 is TGTGCCAGCAGCTTAGCTCTGGGTTGGCCCCAGCATTTT. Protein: CASSLALGWPQHF.

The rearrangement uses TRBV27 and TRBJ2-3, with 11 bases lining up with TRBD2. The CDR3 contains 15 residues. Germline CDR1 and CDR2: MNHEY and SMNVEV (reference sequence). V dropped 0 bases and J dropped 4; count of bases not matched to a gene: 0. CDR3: CASSLSLAGADTQYF. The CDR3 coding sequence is TGTGCCAGCAGTTTATCACTAGCGGGAGCAGATACGCAGTATTTT.

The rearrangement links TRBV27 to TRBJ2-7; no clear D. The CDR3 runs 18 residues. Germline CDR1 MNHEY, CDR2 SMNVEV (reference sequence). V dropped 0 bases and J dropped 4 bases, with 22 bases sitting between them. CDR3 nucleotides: TGTGCCAGCAGTTTATCGGCGATCATCTGGGGTCAGGAATACGAGCAGTACTTC. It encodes CASSLSAIIWGQEYEQYF.

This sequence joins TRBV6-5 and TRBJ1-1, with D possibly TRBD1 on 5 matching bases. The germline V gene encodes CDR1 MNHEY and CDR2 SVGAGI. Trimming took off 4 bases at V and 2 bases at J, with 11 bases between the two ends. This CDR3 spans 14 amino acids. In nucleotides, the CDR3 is TGTGCCAGCAGTTTGACAGAGGGAAACACTGAAGCTTTCTTT. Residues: CASSLTEGNTEAFF.

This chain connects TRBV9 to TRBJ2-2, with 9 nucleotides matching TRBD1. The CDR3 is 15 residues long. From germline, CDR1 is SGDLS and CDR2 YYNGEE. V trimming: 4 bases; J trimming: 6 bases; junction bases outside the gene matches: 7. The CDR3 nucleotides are TGTGCCAGCAGCACACAGGGGGCGGTCCCCGGGGAGCTGTTTTTT. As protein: CASSTQGAVPGELFF.

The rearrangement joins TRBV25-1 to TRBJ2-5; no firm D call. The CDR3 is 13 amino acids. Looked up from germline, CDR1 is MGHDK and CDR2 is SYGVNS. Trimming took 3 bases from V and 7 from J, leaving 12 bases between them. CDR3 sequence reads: CASSDTKGGTQYF. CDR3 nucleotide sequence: TGTGCCAGCAGTGACACTAAGGGCGGGACCCAGTACTTC.

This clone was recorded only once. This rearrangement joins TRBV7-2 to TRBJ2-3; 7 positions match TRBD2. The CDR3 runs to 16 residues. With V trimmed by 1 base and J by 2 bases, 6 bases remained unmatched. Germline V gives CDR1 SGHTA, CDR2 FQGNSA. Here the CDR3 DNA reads TGTGCCAGCAGCTTAGGACTAGCAGTTTTCACAGATACGCAGTATTTT. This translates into CASSLGLAVFTDTQYF. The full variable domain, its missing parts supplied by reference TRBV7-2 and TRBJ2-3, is GAGVSQSPSNKVTEKGKDVELRCDPISGHTALYWYRQSLGQGLEFLIYFQGNSAPDKSGLPSDRFSAERTGGSVSTLTIQRTQQEDSAVYLCASSLGLAVFTDTQYFGPGTRLTVL.

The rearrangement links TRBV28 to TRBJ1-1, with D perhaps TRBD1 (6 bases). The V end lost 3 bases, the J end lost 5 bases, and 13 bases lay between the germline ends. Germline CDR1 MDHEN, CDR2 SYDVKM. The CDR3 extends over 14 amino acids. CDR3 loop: CASSLRGARTEAFF. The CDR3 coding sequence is TGTGCCAGCAGTTTGAGGGGGGCGCGAACTGAAGCTTTCTTT.

In DNA, the CDR3 is TGTGCCAGCTCACGCGCCTGGACGGGAGCTGGGGCCAACGTCCTGACTTTC. This encodes CASSRAWTGAGANVLTF. The V and J genes are TRBV18 and TRBJ2-6; D possibly corresponds to TRBD2 (6 bases). The CDR3 spans 17 residues. V lost 4 bases and J lost 2, with 15 bases in between. Per the germline V gene, CDR1 is KGHSH and CDR2 is LQKENI.

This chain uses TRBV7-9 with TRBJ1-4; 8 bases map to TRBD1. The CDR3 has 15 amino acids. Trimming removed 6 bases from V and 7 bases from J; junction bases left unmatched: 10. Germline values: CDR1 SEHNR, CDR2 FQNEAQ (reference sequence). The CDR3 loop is CASSSFGTGGEKLFF. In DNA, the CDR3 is TGTGCCAGCAGTTCTTTCGGGACAGGCGGTGAAAAACTGTTTTTT. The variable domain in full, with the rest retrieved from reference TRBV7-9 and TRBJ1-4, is DTGVSQNPRHKITKRGQNVTFRCDPISEHNRLYWYRQTLGQGPEFLTYFQNEAQLEKSRLLSDRFSAERPKGSFSTLEIQRTEQGDSAMYLCASSSFGTGGEKLFFGSGTQLSVL.

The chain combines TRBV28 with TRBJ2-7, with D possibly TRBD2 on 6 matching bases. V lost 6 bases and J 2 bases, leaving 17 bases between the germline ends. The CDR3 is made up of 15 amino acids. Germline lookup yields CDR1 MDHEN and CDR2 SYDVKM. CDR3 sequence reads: CASRLLRDLAYEQYF. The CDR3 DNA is TGTGCCAGCAGGCTTCTCCGGGACTTAGCCTACGAGCAGTACTTC.

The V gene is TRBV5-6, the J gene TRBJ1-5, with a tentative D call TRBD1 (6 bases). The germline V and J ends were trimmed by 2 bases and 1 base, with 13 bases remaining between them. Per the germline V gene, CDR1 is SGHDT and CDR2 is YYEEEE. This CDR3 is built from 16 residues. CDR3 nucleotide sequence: TGTGCCAGCAGCTTCGGGGGGCGGCGAAGCAATCAGCCCCAGCATTTT. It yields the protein CASSFGGRRSNQPQHF. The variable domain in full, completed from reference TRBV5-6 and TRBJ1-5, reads DAGVTQSPTHLIKTRGQQVTLRCSPKSGHDTVSWYQQALGQGPQFIFQYYEEEERQRGNFPDRFSGHQFPNYSSELNVNALLLGDSALYLCASSFGGRRSNQPQHFGDGTRLSIL.

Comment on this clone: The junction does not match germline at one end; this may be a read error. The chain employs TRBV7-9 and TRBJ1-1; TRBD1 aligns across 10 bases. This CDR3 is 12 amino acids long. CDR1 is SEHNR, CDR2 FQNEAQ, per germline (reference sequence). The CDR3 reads CASSLADRGVYF. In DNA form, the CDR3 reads TGTGCCAGCAGCTTAGCGGACAGGGGGGTTTACTTT.

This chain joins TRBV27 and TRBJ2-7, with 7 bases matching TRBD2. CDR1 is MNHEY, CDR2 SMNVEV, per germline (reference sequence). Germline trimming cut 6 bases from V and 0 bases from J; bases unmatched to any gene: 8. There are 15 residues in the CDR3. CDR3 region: CASSEQRGSSYEQYF. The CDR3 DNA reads TGTGCCAGCAGCGAGCAGCGGGGCAGCTCCTACGAGCAGTACTTC.

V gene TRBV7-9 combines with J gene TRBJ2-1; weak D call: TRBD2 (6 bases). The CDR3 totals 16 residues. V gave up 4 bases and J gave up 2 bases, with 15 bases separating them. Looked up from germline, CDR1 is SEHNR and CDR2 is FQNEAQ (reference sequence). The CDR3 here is CASSSIAVPTYNEQFF. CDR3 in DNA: TGTGCCAGCAGCTCGATAGCGGTCCCCACCTACAATGAGCAGTTCTTC.

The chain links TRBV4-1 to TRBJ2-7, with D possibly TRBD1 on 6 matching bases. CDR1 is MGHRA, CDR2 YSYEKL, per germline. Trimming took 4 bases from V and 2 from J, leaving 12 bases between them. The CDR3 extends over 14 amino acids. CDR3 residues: CASSLRDTTYEQYF. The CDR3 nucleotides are TGCGCCAGCAGCCTCCGGGACACGACCTACGAGCAGTACTTC.

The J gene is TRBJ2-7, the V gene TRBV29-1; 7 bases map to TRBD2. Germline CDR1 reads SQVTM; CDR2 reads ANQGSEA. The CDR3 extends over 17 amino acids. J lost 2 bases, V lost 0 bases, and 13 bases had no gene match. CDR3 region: CSVEERYSGTYPYEQYF. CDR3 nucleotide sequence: TGCAGCGTTGAAGAGAGGTACAGCGGGACCTACCCCTACGAGCAGTACTTC.

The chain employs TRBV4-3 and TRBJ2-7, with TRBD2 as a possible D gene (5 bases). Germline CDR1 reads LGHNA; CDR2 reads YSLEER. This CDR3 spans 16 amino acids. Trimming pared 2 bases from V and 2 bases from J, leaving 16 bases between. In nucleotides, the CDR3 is TGCGCCAGCAGCCAAAAAACCGGGATCTTACCCTACGAGCAGTACTTC. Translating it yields CASSQKTGILPYEQYF.